This TCR beta chain was profiled in a study of blood T cells in healthy people across ages. Findings and caveats of the study: The donors' CMV status was not determined, possibly confounding changes in expanded clonotypes. Older age went with lower TCR beta diversity per million T cells, in a roughly linear way.

In this sample, this clonotype turned up a few times. The antigen remains undetermined. Together with a sample-barcoded 5' primer, a J-beta primer mix was included in a second PCR lasting roughly 6 to 12 cycles. Each CDR3 protein is one row after TCRdb ran MiXCR on the 5' RACE reads. The sample has around 900,000 distinct CDR3 sequences, roughly 51% seen once. Trimming stripped 5 bases from V and 2 bases from J, with 16 bases between. CDR3 length: 15 residues. The V gene's germline CDR1 is SGHTA and CDR2 FQGNSA. Sequenced input: blood. The TCR sequence derives from a woman aged 55-69 years in good health. V and J are TRBV7-2 and TRBJ2-7; possible D gene TRBD2, 6 bases. The chain's CDR3 is CASSTTGSQPYEQYF. The CDR3 DNA reads as TGTGCCAGCAGCACCACCGGGAGCCAACCCTACGAGCAGTACTTC.